Given below is one T cell receptor (beta chain) in context. The data were obtained in a study of T cell changes during pregnancy in multiple sclerosis. Measured with immunoSEQ multiplex PCR; TCRdb has only the in-frame clones, and not every one. The table records tens of thousands of clones, almost 95% of them present only once. Germline V lookup: CDR1 ENHRY, CDR2 SYGVKD. This CDR3 spans 17 amino acids. J was trimmed by 5 bases and V by 3 bases; bases with no gene match: 11. The chain carries TRBV10-3 and TRBJ2-3; 10 positions agree with TRBD2. This receptor was obtained from a female donor with multiple sclerosis, enrolled in a pregnancy study. The sequences come from CD4+ T cells from peripheral blood mononuclear cells, collected in the third trimester of pregnancy. Here the CDR3 DNA reads TGTGCCATCAGTGATCTTTCTAGCGGGAGCTTCATAGATACGCAGTATTTT. As protein: CAISDLSSGSFIDTQYF.